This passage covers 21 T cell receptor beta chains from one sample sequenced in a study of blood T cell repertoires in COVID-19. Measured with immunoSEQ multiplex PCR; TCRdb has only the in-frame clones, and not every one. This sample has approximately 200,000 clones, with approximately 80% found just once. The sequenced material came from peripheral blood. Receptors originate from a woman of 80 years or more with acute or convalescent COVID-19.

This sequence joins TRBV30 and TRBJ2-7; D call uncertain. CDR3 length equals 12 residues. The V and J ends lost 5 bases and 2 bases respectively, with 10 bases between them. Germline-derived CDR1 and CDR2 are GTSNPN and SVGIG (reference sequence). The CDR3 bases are TGTGCCTGGCGCCGGGTAACCTACGAGCAGTACTTC. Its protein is CAWRRVTYEQYF.

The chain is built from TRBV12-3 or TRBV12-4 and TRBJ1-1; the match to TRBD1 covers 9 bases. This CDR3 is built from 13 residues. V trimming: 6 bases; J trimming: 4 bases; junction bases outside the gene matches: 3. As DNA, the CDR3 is TGTGCCAGCAGGGGACAGGGAAGCACTGAAGCTTTCTTT. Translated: CASRGQGSTEAFF.

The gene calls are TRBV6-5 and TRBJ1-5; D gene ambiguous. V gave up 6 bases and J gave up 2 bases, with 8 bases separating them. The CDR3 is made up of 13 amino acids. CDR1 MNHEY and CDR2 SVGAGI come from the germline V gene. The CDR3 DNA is TGTGCCAGCAGCCCCCGAGGCAATCAGCCCCAGCATTTT. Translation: CASSPRGNQPQHF.

CDR3 in DNA: TGTGCCAGCAGCCTCCTCTTACAGGGTATTGTCGAGCAGTACTTC. Its translation: CASSLLLQGIVEQYF. This chain connects TRBV7-2 to TRBJ2-7; TRBD1 is a possible D gene (6 bases). The CDR3 loop spans 15 amino acids. Trimming cost V 5 bases and J 6 bases, with 20 bases left between them. Germline CDR1 and CDR2: SGHTA and FQGNSA.

CDR3 loop: CASSFGAGSISYEQYF. DNA for the CDR3: TGTGCCAGCAGCTTTGGTGCGGGTTCCATCTCCTACGAGCAGTACTTC. This rearrangement joins TRBV5-5 to TRBJ2-7; a possible D gene is TRBD2 (5 bases). Germline V gene data show CDR1 as SGHKS and CDR2 as YYEKEE (reference sequence). This CDR3 contains 16 residues. V dropped 2 bases and J dropped 0 bases, with 15 bases sitting between them.

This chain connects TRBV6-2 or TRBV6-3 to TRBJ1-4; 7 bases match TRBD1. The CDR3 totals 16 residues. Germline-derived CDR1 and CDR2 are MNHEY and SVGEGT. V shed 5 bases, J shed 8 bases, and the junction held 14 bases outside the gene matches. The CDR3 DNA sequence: TGTGCCAGCAGTCGACAGGGTAGGGTCGGTGGAGAAAAACTGTTTTTT. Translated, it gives CASSRQGRVGGEKLFF.

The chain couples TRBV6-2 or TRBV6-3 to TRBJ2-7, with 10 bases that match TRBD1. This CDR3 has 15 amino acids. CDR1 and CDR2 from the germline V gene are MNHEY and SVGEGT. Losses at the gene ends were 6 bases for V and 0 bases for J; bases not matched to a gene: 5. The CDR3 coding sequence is TGTGCCAGCAGCCTGACAGGGGGCTACTCCTACGAGCAGTACTTC. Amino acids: CASSLTGGYSYEQYF.

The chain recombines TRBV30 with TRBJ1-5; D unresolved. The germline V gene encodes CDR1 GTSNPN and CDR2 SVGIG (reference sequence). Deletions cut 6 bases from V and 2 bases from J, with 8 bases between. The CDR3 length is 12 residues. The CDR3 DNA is TGTGCCTGTAGGCAGGGCAATCAGCCCCAGCATTTT. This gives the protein CACRQGNQPQHF.

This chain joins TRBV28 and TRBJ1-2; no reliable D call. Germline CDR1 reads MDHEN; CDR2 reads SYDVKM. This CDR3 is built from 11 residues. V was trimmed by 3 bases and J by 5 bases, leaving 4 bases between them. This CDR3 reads CASSFRYGYTF. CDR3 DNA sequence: TGTGCCAGCAGTTTCCGGTATGGCTACACCTTC.

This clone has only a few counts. The CDR3 here is CASSLGGGESYGYTF. The CDR3 nucleotides read TGTGCCAGCAGCTTAGGAGGGGGCGAAAGCTATGGCTACACCTTC. This chain links TRBV7-9 with TRBJ1-2, with 7 nucleotides matching TRBD1. Trimming at V came to 1 base and at J to 4 bases, leaving 6 bases not matched to a gene. Germline V lookup: CDR1 SEHNR, CDR2 FQNEAQ (reference sequence). The CDR3 runs to 15 residues.

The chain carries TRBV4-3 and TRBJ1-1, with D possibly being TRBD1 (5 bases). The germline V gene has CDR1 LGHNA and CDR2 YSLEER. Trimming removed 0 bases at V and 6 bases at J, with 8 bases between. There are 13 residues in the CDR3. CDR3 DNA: TGCGCCAGCAGCCAAGACAGGGTTGCTGAAGCTTTCTTT. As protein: CASSQDRVAEAFF.

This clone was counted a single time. This CDR3 is CASSLEAGLTEAFF. CDR3 nucleotides: TGCGCCAGCAGCTTGGAAGCAGGCCTCACTGAAGCTTTCTTT. This chain joins TRBV5-1 and TRBJ1-1; no firm D call. V was clipped by 0 bases and J by 4 bases, with 10 bases between them. Germline V gene sequence: CDR1 SGHRS, CDR2 YFSETQ. This CDR3 contains 14 residues.

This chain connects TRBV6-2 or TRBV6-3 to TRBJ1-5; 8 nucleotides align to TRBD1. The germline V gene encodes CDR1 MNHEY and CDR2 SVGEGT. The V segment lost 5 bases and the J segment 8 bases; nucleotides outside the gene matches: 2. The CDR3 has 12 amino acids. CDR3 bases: TGTGCCAGCAGTCAGGGGGCAGAGCCCCAGCATTTT. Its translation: CASSQGAEPQHF.

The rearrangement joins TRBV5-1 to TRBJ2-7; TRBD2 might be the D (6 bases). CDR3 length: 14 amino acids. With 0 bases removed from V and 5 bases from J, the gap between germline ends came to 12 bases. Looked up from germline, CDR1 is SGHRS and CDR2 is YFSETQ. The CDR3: CASSLVAGSDEQYF. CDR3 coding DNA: TGCGCCAGCAGCTTGGTGGCGGGATCAGACGAGCAGTACTTC.

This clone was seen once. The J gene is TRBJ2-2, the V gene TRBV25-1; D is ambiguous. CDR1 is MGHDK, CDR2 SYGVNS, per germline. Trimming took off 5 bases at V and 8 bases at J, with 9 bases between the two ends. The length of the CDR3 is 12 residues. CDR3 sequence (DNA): TGTGCCAGCAGTAAACGTGCGGGGGAGCTGTTTTTT. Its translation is CASSKRAGELFF. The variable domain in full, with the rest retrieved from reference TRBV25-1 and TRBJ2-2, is EADIYQTPRYLVIGTGKKITLECSQTMGHDKMYWYQQDPGMELHLIHYSYGVNSTEKGDLSSESTVSRIRTEHFPLTLESARPSHTSQYLCASSKRAGELFFGEGSRLTVL.

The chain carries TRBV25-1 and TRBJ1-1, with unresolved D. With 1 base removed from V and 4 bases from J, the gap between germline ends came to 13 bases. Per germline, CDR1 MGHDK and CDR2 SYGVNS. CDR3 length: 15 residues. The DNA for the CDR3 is TGTGCCAGCAGTGAATCTCCTGGACTCGGCACTGAAGCTTTCTTT. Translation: CASSESPGLGTEAFF.

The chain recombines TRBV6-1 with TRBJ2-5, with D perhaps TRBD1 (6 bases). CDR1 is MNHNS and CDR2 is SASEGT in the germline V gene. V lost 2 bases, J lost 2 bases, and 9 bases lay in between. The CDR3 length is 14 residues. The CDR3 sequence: CASSEYGTQETQYF. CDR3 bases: TGTGCCAGCAGTGAATACGGGACACAAGAGACCCAGTACTTC.

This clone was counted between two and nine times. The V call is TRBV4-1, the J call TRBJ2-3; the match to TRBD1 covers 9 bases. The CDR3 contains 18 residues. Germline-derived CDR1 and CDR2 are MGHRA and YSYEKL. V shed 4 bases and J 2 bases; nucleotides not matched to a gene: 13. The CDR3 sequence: CASSLVPSGTGTTDTQYF. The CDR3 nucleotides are TGCGCCAGCAGCCTAGTTCCTTCCGGGACAGGGACCACAGATACGCAGTATTTT.

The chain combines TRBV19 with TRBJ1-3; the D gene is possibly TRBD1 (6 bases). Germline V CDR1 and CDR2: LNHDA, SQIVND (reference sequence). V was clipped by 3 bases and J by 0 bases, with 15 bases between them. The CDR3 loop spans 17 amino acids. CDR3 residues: CASSIEGTLISGNTIYF. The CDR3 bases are TGTGCCAGTAGTATTGAAGGGACACTGATCTCTGGAAACACCATATATTTT.

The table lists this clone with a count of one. Here the CDR3 reads CASSPNRGVNYGYTF. DNA for the CDR3: TGCGCCAGCAGCCCGAACAGGGGCGTTAACTATGGCTACACCTTC. The chain links TRBV4-3 to TRBJ1-2; 7 nucleotides align to TRBD1. Trimming removed 4 bases from V and 1 base from J; junction bases left unmatched: 6. This CDR3 comprises 15 residues. Germline CDR1 is LGHNA and CDR2 is YSLEER.

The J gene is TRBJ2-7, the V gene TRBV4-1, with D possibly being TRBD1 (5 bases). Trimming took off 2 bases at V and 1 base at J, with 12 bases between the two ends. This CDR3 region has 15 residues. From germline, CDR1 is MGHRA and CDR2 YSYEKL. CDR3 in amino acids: CASSQLPDTSYEQYF. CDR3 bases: TGCGCCAGCAGCCAATTGCCGGACACTTCCTACGAGCAGTACTTC.